This T cell receptor beta chain was captured in a study of shared clonotypes between healthy human individuals. Across the study: Contributing individuals were two females and three males aged 18 to 49. Per donor, three plates held CD4 naive cells, three held CD4 memory, two held CD8 naive and one held CD8 memory.

Profiling relied on immunoSEQ multiplex PCR, and the TCRdb table lists in-frame clones only, not all of them. This repertoire shows roughly 2.2 million clones, just over 90% found once; its top ten account for under 0.45%. V dropped 3 bases and J dropped 2 bases, with 1 base sitting between them. Germline CDR1 WSHSY, CDR2 SAAADI. The CDR3 runs 11 residues. The chain combines TRBV10-2 with TRBJ1-2; no clear D. Sequencing was performed on naive CD4+ T cells from PBMCs. Stated subset: CD45RA+ positively selected. This receptor was obtained from a man aged 18 to 30 in good health. Some clones in this sample may be carry-over from other donors' samples. In DNA, the CDR3 is TGCGCCAGCAGTGACAACTATGGCTACACCTTC. It is translated as CASSDNYGYTF.